The entry below describes one TCR beta chain. Only in-frame clones appear in the TCRdb table, and some are missing; sequencing was by immunoSEQ multiplex PCR. Found here are approximately 50,000 clones, 85% to 95% of them singletons; the top ten hold about 10%. This CDR3 is built from 16 residues. The germline CDR1 and CDR2 sequences are MNHEY and SVGAGI. V lost 4 bases and J 0 bases, leaving 13 bases between the germline ends. This receptor was obtained from a man aged 40-49 years with rheumatoid arthritis. V usage is TRBV6-5 and J usage is TRBJ1-3, with D maybe TRBD1 (6 bases). Specimen: PBMCs. The CDR3 is CASSFSPGASGNTIYF. For the CDR3, the DNA is TGTGCCAGCAGTTTCTCGCCAGGGGCCTCTGGAAACACCATATATTTT.